This entry lists 23 T cell receptor beta chains sequenced from one sample in a study of CD8 T cells in ankylosing spondylitis. TCRdb reprocessed the 5' RACE reads with MiXCR, giving one entry per CDR3 protein. The sample lists 300,000 to 400,000 distinct CDR3 sequences, 20% to 25% seen once, with around 13% in the top ten. The material sequenced was blood, either unsorted or a sorted T cell fraction (not recorded which). All receptors come from a male donor with ankylosing spondylitis or in good health (not recorded which).

In its sample, this clonotype was seen a few times. V is TRBV7-3 and J is TRBJ2-1; tentatively, D is TRBD2 (7 bases). Germline loops: CDR1 SGHTA, CDR2 FQGTGA. This CDR3 has 17 amino acids. Trimming stripped 2 bases from V and 3 bases from J, with 17 bases between. The CDR3 loop is CASSLVGGAPYYNEQFF. The CDR3 DNA reads as TGTGCCAGCAGCTTAGTAGGGGGGGCCCCTTACTACAATGAGCAGTTCTTC.

The chain has TRBV20-1 and TRBJ2-2; 8 bases line up with TRBD2. From germline, CDR1 is DFQATT and CDR2 SNEGSKA (reference sequence). V trimming: 6 bases; J trimming: 4 bases; junction bases outside the gene matches: 19. The CDR3 contains 18 residues. CDR3 residues: CSAALAGPVGPATGELFF. CDR3 in DNA: TGCAGTGCGGCATTAGCGGGACCCGTTGGCCCCGCCACCGGGGAGCTGTTTTTT.

The chain carries TRBV20-1 and TRBJ2-1, with 7 positions matching TRBD1. This CDR3 spans 15 amino acids. Germline lookup yields CDR1 DFQATT and CDR2 SNEGSKA (reference sequence). V was pared by 3 bases and J by 0 bases, with 5 bases of the junction left unmatched. CDR3 in amino acids: CSARPTGSSYNEQFF. CDR3 coding DNA: TGCAGTGCTAGGCCGACAGGGAGCTCCTACAATGAGCAGTTCTTC.

The chain couples TRBV20-1 to TRBJ2-3; 9 bases match TRBD1. The trim removed 6 bases at V and 3 bases at J, leaving 10 bases unmatched. Looked up from germline, CDR1 is DFQATT and CDR2 is SNEGSKA (reference sequence). CDR3 length: 15 amino acids. The CDR3 loop is CSAPPGQGFTDTQYF. For the CDR3, the DNA is TGCAGTGCCCCGCCGGGACAGGGATTTACAGATACGCAGTATTTT.

V gene TRBV7-9 combines with J gene TRBJ2-7, with TRBD1 identical over 7 bases. Trimming took 7 bases from V and 2 from J; bases not matched to a gene: 5. The CDR3 contains 13 residues. CDR1 and CDR2 from the germline V gene are SEHNR and FQNEAQ (reference sequence). The CDR3 DNA follows: TGTGCCAGCAACAGGGACAGCCCCTACGAGCAGTACTTC. The encoded protein is CASNRDSPYEQYF.

This chain joins TRBV7-8 and TRBJ1-4; D gene unclear. The germline gives CDR1 SGHVS, CDR2 FQNEAQ. The germline V and J ends were trimmed by 1 base and 7 bases, with 7 bases remaining between them. This CDR3 has 13 amino acids. CDR3 loop: CASSLEPSEKLFF. CDR3 DNA: TGTGCCAGCAGCTTAGAGCCGAGTGAAAAACTGTTTTTT. The full variable domain, rest sourced from reference TRBV7-8 and TRBJ1-4, is GAGVSQSPRYKVAKRGQDVALRCDPISGHVSLFWYQQALGQGPEFLTYFQNEAQLDKSGLPSDRFFAERPEGSVSTLKIQRTQQEDSAVYLCASSLEPSEKLFFGSGTQLSVL.

This clonotype was found a few times. The chain employs TRBV7-6 and TRBJ2-7; D might be TRBD1 (6 bases). The CDR3 is 16 residues long. V was trimmed by 1 base and J by 0 bases, leaving 13 bases between them. Germline V CDR1 and CDR2: SGHVS, FNYEAQ. The CDR3 region has the DNA TGTGCCAGCAGCTTAGAGATGGCAGGGGTCTCCTACGAGCAGTACTTC. Encoded protein: CASSLEMAGVSYEQYF.

V usage is TRBV20-1 and J usage is TRBJ2-7, with 8 bases lining up with TRBD2. CDR3 length: 15 residues. Germline V lookup: CDR1 DFQATT, CDR2 SNEGSKA (reference sequence). V was pared by 8 bases and J by 2 bases, with 14 bases of the junction left unmatched. CDR3 DNA: TGCAGTACAACCTCTGAGCGGGGGTTCGCCTACGAGCAGTACTTC. Its translation is CSTTSERGFAYEQYF.

The gene calls are TRBV12-3 or TRBV12-4 and TRBJ2-7; 8 bases align to TRBD1. Trimming removed 5 bases from V and 2 bases from J; junction bases left unmatched: 8. The CDR3 runs 15 residues. CDR3 sequence reads: CASSPQTGDPYEQYF. The CDR3 DNA reads TGTGCCAGCAGTCCCCAGACAGGGGATCCCTACGAGCAGTACTTC.

The genes are TRBV12-3 or TRBV12-4 and TRBJ2-2; TRBD2 matches at 8 bases. This CDR3 has 15 residues. The V gene end was trimmed by 6 bases and the J gene end by 6 bases; junction bases not matched to a gene: 9. CDR3 in amino acids: CASRPGLGPPGELFF. The CDR3 DNA is TGTGCCAGCAGGCCGGGACTAGGCCCCCCCGGGGAGCTGTTTTTT.

This clonotype has only a few counts. The chain carries TRBV15 and TRBJ2-7; 7 bases fit TRBD1. The germline V gene encodes CDR1 LNHNV and CDR2 YYDKDF (reference sequence). The CDR3 spans 15 residues. The V gene end was trimmed by 0 bases and the J gene end by 3 bases; junction bases not matched to a gene: 5. The CDR3 coding sequence is TGTGCCACCAGCAGAGATTTCACAGGGGTCTACGAGCAGTACTTC. It is translated as CATSRDFTGVYEQYF.

The chain uses TRBV15 and TRBJ2-2; D not certain. Germline CDR1 reads LNHNV; CDR2 reads YYDKDF (reference sequence). CDR3 length: 13 residues. Trimming removed 1 base from V and 3 bases from J, with 3 bases in between. CDR3 DNA: TGTGCCACCAGCAGAGTTCACACCGGGGAGCTGTTTTTT. Protein: CATSRVHTGELFF. Drawing the rest from reference TRBV15 and TRBJ2-2, the complete variable domain is DAMVIQNPRYQVTQFGKPVTLSCSQTLNHNVMYWYQQKSSQAPKLLFHYYDKDFNNEADTPDNFQSRRPNTSFCFLDIRSPGLGDTAMYLCATSRVHTGELFFGEGSRLTVL.

The V call is TRBV5-1, the J call TRBJ2-5, with D tentatively TRBD1 (7 bases). Germline V lookup: CDR1 SGHRS, CDR2 YFSETQ. Trimming stripped 3 bases from V and 0 bases from J, with 15 bases between. This CDR3 contains 16 residues. The CDR3 sequence: CASSSRRDRYQETQYF. In DNA form, the CDR3 reads TGCGCCAGCAGCTCCAGGAGGGACAGATACCAAGAGACCCAGTACTTC.

This chain links TRBV12-3 or TRBV12-4 with TRBJ2-7, with 8 bases fitting TRBD1. The V gene end was trimmed by 6 bases and the J gene end by 3 bases; junction bases not matched to a gene: 7. The CDR3 covers 14 residues. CDR3 sequence reads: CASRASDRVYEQYF. CDR3 DNA sequence: TGTGCCAGCAGGGCCTCGGACAGGGTCTACGAGCAGTACTTC.

This clonotype turned up a few times. V gene TRBV11-2 combines with J gene TRBJ2-1; 8 bases map to TRBD2. The CDR3 runs to 14 residues. With 3 bases clipped from V and 5 bases from J, the junction kept 3 bases outside the gene matches. Germline assignment: CDR1 SGHAT and CDR2 FQNNGV. CDR3 bases: TGTGCCAGCAGCTTCAAGCGGGGGAACAATGAGCAGTTCTTC. It is translated as CASSFKRGNNEQFF.

J is TRBJ2-1 and V is TRBV12-3 or TRBV12-4; D ambiguous. The CDR3 extends over 14 amino acids. The V end lost 9 bases, the J end lost 7 bases, and 19 bases lay between the germline ends. CDR3: CASLGSQKPNEQFF. The CDR3 region has the DNA TGTGCCAGTCTGGGCAGCCAGAAACCAAATGAGCAGTTCTTC.

The V gene is TRBV10-2, the J gene TRBJ2-7; D gene uncertain. CDR3 size: 16 residues. From germline, CDR1 is WSHSY and CDR2 SAAADI. V lost 4 bases and J 1 base, leaving 17 bases between the germline ends. The CDR3 bases are TGCGCCAGCAGTGGGCCCGTCCTACCCTTTTCCTACGAGCAGTACTTC. Translation gives CASSGPVLPFSYEQYF.

V gene TRBV24-1 combines with J gene TRBJ2-7; D perhaps matches TRBD2 (5 bases). CDR3 length equals 12 residues. CDR1 is KGHDR, CDR2 SFDVKD, per germline. The V and J ends lost 3 bases and 4 bases respectively, with 6 bases between them. The CDR3 loop reads CATSDEGYEQYF. The DNA for the CDR3 is TGTGCCACCAGTGATGAGGGATACGAGCAGTACTTC.

This clonotype was counted many times. The chain links TRBV15 to TRBJ2-3; 11 positions match TRBD2. CDR1 LNHNV and CDR2 YYDKDF come from the germline V gene (reference sequence). This CDR3 is built from 18 residues. V shed 0 bases and J 2 bases; nucleotides not matched to a gene: 7. The CDR3 DNA follows: TGTGCCACCAGCAGAGATACGGGACTAGCGGACTACACAGATACGCAGTATTTT. This encodes CATSRDTGLADYTDTQYF.

A few counts support this clonotype. V usage is TRBV19 and J usage is TRBJ2-1; D ambiguous. The CDR3 covers 13 residues. Germline lookup yields CDR1 LNHDA and CDR2 SQIVND (reference sequence). Between the trimmed V and J ends, which lost 3 bases and 5 bases, there was a span of 8 bases. The CDR3 DNA is TGTGCCAGTAGTATGGTGCCGAACAATGAGCAGTTCTTC. Protein: CASSMVPNNEQFF. Complete variable domain (other parts from reference TRBV19 and TRBJ2-1): DGGITQSPKYLFRKEGQNVTLSCEQNLNHDAMYWYRQDPGQGLRLIYYSQIVNDFQKGDIAEGYSVSREKKESFPLTVTSAQKNPTAFYLCASSMVPNNEQFFGPGTRLTVL.

The chain is built from TRBV9 and TRBJ2-1, with 9 bases fitting TRBD2. Trimming at V came to 0 bases and at J to 5 bases, leaving 12 bases not matched to a gene. The CDR3 has 18 amino acids. Germline V CDR1 and CDR2: SGDLS, YYNGEE. CDR3: CASSVGFSGGAQDNEQFF. The CDR3 nucleotides are TGTGCCAGCAGCGTAGGGTTTAGCGGGGGAGCCCAAGACAATGAGCAGTTCTTC.

This clonotype was counted a few times. V and J are TRBV6-1 and TRBJ1-5, with 8 bases fitting TRBD1. The CDR3 is 15 residues long. Unmatched junction bases numbered 10, after V lost 9 bases and J lost 3 bases. Per germline, CDR1 MNHNS and CDR2 SASEGT. The CDR3 DNA sequence: TGTGCCAGGCGCCCCCGGGACAGGTTCAATCAGCCCCAGCATTTT. This translates into CARRPRDRFNQPQHF.

V usage is TRBV12-3 or TRBV12-4 and J usage is TRBJ2-2; 9 nucleotides align to TRBD2. The CDR3 length is 15 residues. V lost 5 bases to trimming and J lost 6 bases; unmatched junction nucleotides: 7. In nucleotides, the CDR3 is TGTGCCAGCAGTCCGGGACTAGCAGGTTCCGGGGAGCTGTTTTTT. As protein: CASSPGLAGSGELFF.